Shown below are 29 T cell receptor beta chains from a single sample sequenced in a study of blood T cell repertoires in COVID-19. The method was immunoSEQ multiplex PCR; TCRdb's version includes in-frame clones alone and lacks a portion of them. The repertoire holds under 200,000 clones, with about 86% as singletons. The sequenced sample consisted of peripheral blood. The receptor set was obtained from a woman aged 60 to 75 with COVID-19, enrolled during active disease.

The chain carries TRBV5-1 and TRBJ1-3; TRBD1 matches 7 bases. CDR3 length: 15 amino acids. V shed 1 base, J shed 2 bases, and the junction held 3 bases outside the gene matches. Germline CDR1 and CDR2: SGHRS and YFSETQ. The CDR3 protein is CASSLTGEAGNTIYF. DNA of the CDR3: TGCGCCAGCAGCTTGACAGGGGAAGCTGGAAACACCATATATTTT.

The chain joins TRBV30 to TRBJ2-1; tentative D call: TRBD2 (6 bases). The V gene's germline CDR1 is GTSNPN and CDR2 SVGIG (reference sequence). This CDR3 comprises 11 residues. Trimming removed 5 bases at V and 7 bases at J, with 9 bases between. Here the CDR3 DNA reads TGTGCCTGGGGGGCGGGGAATGAGCAGTTCTTC. It translates to CAWGAGNEQFF.

CDR3 in amino acids: CASSLDNGPGELFF. DNA of the CDR3: TGCGCCAGCAGCCTAGACAATGGCCCCGGGGAGCTGTTTTTT. This rearrangement joins TRBV4-3 to TRBJ2-2; D is uncertain. V dropped 4 bases and J dropped 6 bases, with 12 bases sitting between them. The CDR3 spans 14 residues. From germline, CDR1 is LGHNA and CDR2 YSLEER.

The rearrangement uses TRBV6-4 and TRBJ2-7; TRBD2 matches 14 bases. Losses at the gene ends were 5 bases for V and 4 bases for J; bases not matched to a gene: 1. Germline lookup yields CDR1 MRHNA and CDR2 SNTAGT. This CDR3 comprises 14 residues. The CDR3 is CASSRLAGGYEQYF. The CDR3 DNA is TGTGCCAGCAGTCGACTAGCGGGAGGGTACGAGCAGTACTTC.

This chain joins TRBV7-8 and TRBJ1-1; D remains unclear. The germline CDR1 and CDR2 sequences are SGHVS and FQNEAQ. The germline V and J ends were trimmed by 1 base and 6 bases, with 18 bases remaining between them. There are 16 residues in the CDR3. As DNA, the CDR3 is TGTGCCAGCAGCTTAGGCGGCGAAGCCCGGGGAGCTGAAGCTTTCTTT. This translates into CASSLGGEARGAEAFF. Drawing the rest from reference TRBV7-8 and TRBJ1-1, the complete variable domain is GAGVSQSPRYKVAKRGQDVALRCDPISGHVSLFWYQQALGQGPEFLTYFQNEAQLDKSGLPSDRFFAERPEGSVSTLKIQRTQQEDSAVYLCASSLGGEARGAEAFFGQGTRLTVV.

This chain links TRBV6-5 with TRBJ1-2; a possible D gene is TRBD1 (6 bases). This CDR3 is built from 13 residues. With 6 bases removed from V and 1 base from J, the gap between germline ends came to 9 bases. Germline lookup yields CDR1 MNHEY and CDR2 SVGAGI. This chain's CDR3 is CASRTGNNYGYTF. The CDR3, as DNA: TGTGCCAGCAGGACAGGAAATAACTATGGCTACACCTTC.

J is TRBJ1-5 and V is TRBV19; perhaps TRBD1 as D (6 bases). Trimming removed 5 bases from V and 0 bases from J, with 11 bases in between. The V gene's germline CDR1 is LNHDA and CDR2 SQIVND (reference sequence). The CDR3 is 15 residues long. This CDR3 reads CASSQGRSSNQPQHF. Here the CDR3 DNA reads TGTGCCAGTAGTCAGGGGCGGAGTAGCAATCAGCCCCAGCATTTT.

The rearrangement joins TRBV6-4 to TRBJ2-1, with 7 nucleotides matching TRBD2. After removal of 3 bases from V and 9 bases from J, the junction contained 14 bases not matched to a gene. In germline, CDR1 is MRHNA, CDR2 SNTAGT. The CDR3 sequence is 16 residues long. The chain's CDR3 is CASSDWWTSQAGEQFF. CDR3 DNA: TGTGCCAGCAGTGATTGGTGGACTAGTCAGGCCGGTGAGCAGTTCTTC.

The V and J genes are TRBV7-8 and TRBJ2-7, with 16 nucleotides matching TRBD2. CDR1 is SGHVS, CDR2 FQNEAQ, per germline. V was clipped by 0 bases and J by 7 bases; unmatched bases: 9. The length of the CDR3 is 18 residues. CDR3 nucleotide sequence: TGTGCCAGCAGCTTAGCGGCCGGGACTAGCGGGAGGGCCTTGGAGCAGTACTTC. This gives the protein CASSLAAGTSGRALEQYF.

Details on this clone: Additional DNA sequences in this sample encode the identical CDR3. The chain recombines TRBV7-8 with TRBJ1-3; no definite D call. The CDR3 is 13 residues long. V lost 0 bases and J lost 4, with 4 bases in between. CDR1 is SGHVS and CDR2 is FQNEAQ in the germline V gene. CDR3 region: CASSLARGNTIYF. CDR3 bases: TGTGCCAGCAGCTTAGCCAGGGGAAACACCATATATTTT.

This clone was detected a few times. The V and J genes are TRBV27 and TRBJ1-4; D not certain. Per germline, CDR1 MNHEY and CDR2 SMNVEV (reference sequence). The CDR3 spans 14 residues. V dropped 3 bases and J dropped 8 bases, with 13 bases sitting between them. CDR3 amino acids: CASSFLGSREKLFF. The DNA of the CDR3 is TGTGCCAGCAGTTTTCTGGGTTCGAGGGAAAAACTGTTTTTT.

This clone was seen a handful of times. The chain couples TRBV10-2 to TRBJ2-7; TRBD2 aligns across 10 bases. The CDR3 contains 16 residues. Germline assignment: CDR1 WSHSY and CDR2 SAAADI. V gave up 4 bases and J gave up 5 bases; unmatched junction bases: 11. The CDR3 is CASSGPSGSAAHEQYF. The CDR3 DNA reads as TGCGCCAGCAGTGGACCTAGCGGGAGCGCGGCCCACGAGCAGTACTTC.

The rearrangement joins TRBV4-1 to TRBJ1-2; D is perhaps TRBD1 (5 bases). The CDR3 is 13 residues long. Germline-derived CDR1 and CDR2 are MGHRA and YSYEKL. V was pared by 1 base and J by 4 bases, with 7 bases between. In DNA, the CDR3 is TGCGCCAGCAGCCAAGGGGGCGGCTATGGCTACACCTTC. Protein product: CASSQGGGYGYTF.

This clone was detected only once. Sequence at one end of the junction differs from germline and may be a read error. This chain links TRBV4-1 with TRBJ2-1; the match to TRBD2 covers 10 bases. There are 15 residues in the CDR3. Looked up from germline, CDR1 is MGHRA and CDR2 is YSYEKL. CDR3 bases: TGCGCCAGCAGTCAAGTAGCGGGAGGCCGTTTTGAGCAGTTCTTC. Its translation: CASSQVAGGRFEQFF.

This clone was observed a single time. The genes are TRBV30 and TRBJ2-7, with unresolved D. The CDR3 covers 13 residues. Trimming pared 2 bases from V and 2 bases from J, leaving 10 bases between. The germline V gene encodes CDR1 GTSNPN and CDR2 SVGIG (reference sequence). CDR3 in DNA: TGTGCCTGGAGTCTCGGGTCGACCTACGAGCAGTACTTC. Translated: CAWSLGSTYEQYF. Full variable domain (missing parts from reference TRBV30 and TRBJ2-7): SQTIHQWPATLVQPVGSPLSLECTVEGTSNPNLYWYRQAAGRGLQLLFYSVGIGQISSEVPQNLSASRPQDRQFILSSKKLLLSDSGFYLCAWSLGSTYEQYFGPGTRLTVT.

This clone has only one observation. This sequence may be a read error, since a much larger clone differs from it by one base. The chain recombines TRBV7-9 with TRBJ1-2, with 7 bases that match TRBD1. Looked up from germline, CDR1 is SEHNR and CDR2 is FQNEAQ (reference sequence). The CDR3 has 13 amino acids. V lost 4 bases, J lost 2 bases, and 1 base stayed unmatched. This CDR3 is CASSSTGNYGYTF. The CDR3 DNA reads as TGTGCCAGCAGCTCGACAGGGAACTATGGCTACACCTTC.

The V gene is TRBV3-1 (or the pseudogene TRBV3-2), the J gene TRBJ1-3; D not resolved. Germline V CDR1 and CDR2: LGHDT, YNNKEL (reference sequence). This CDR3 comprises 14 residues. Trimming took 4 bases from V and 3 from J, leaving 10 bases between them. The DNA of the CDR3 is TGTGCCAGCAGCCCAGCGGCAGTTGGAAACACCATATATTTT. Its protein is CASSPAAVGNTIYF.

DNA for the CDR3: TGTGCCTGGAGTGTAGTAGGTTGGGCAGGGGGCAAATACGAGCAGTACTTC. This sequence encodes CAWSVVGWAGGKYEQYF. The rearrangement links TRBV30 to TRBJ2-7, with TRBD1 identical over 8 bases. J gave up 4 bases and V 0 bases, and 14 bases lay outside the gene matches. The CDR3 has 17 residues. CDR1 GTSNPN and CDR2 SVGIG come from the germline V gene (reference sequence). Supplemented by reference TRBV30 and TRBJ2-7, the full variable domain reads SQTIHQWPATLVQPVGSPLSLECTVEGTSNPNLYWYRQAAGRGLQLLFYSVGIGQISSEVPQNLSASRPQDRQFILSSKKLLLSDSGFYLCAWSVVGWAGGKYEQYFGPGTRLTVT.

This clone was seen only a few times. This chain links TRBV7-3 with TRBJ1-2, with TRBD1 matching 8 bases. Trimming cost V 5 bases and J 4 bases; bases outside gene matches: 6. Germline V CDR1 and CDR2: SGHTA, FQGTGA. The CDR3 extends over 14 amino acids. CDR3 bases: TGTGCCAGCAGCCTTGCCGGGACAGGCTATGGCTACACCTTC. Its translation: CASSLAGTGYGYTF.

The chain recombines TRBV7-6 with TRBJ2-7; 8 bases are a match to TRBD1. The germline gives CDR1 SGHVS, CDR2 FNYEAQ. The CDR3 is made up of 15 amino acids. V shed 1 base, J shed 7 bases, and the junction held 9 bases outside the gene matches. CDR3 sequence (DNA): TGTGCCAGCAGCTTAGGGACAGGGTCGTCGAGTGAGCAGTACTTC. This codes for CASSLGTGSSSEQYF.

This sequence joins TRBV28 and TRBJ1-6, with no clear D. There are 15 residues in the CDR3. CDR1 and CDR2 (germline): MDHEN, SYDVKM. Between the trimmed V and J ends, which lost 3 bases and 0 bases, there was a span of 6 bases. The CDR3: CASSLESSYNSPLHF. CDR3 nucleotide sequence: TGTGCCAGCAGTTTGGAGAGCTCCTATAATTCACCCCTCCACTTT.

This chain connects TRBV5-1 to TRBJ1-1; D might be TRBD1 (5 bases). Germline lookup yields CDR1 SGHRS and CDR2 YFSETQ. The CDR3 extends over 14 amino acids. V gave up 4 bases and J gave up 1 base, with 11 bases separating them. The CDR3 DNA follows: TGCGCCAGCAGCCCCAGACAGCCGAACACTGAAGCTTTCTTT. It codes for CASSPRQPNTEAFF.

This chain links TRBV4-1 with TRBJ1-3; no reliable D call. The CDR3 extends over 14 amino acids. Germline values: CDR1 MGHRA, CDR2 YSYEKL. Trimming cost V 8 bases and J 0 bases, with 11 bases left between them. The CDR3 sequence is CASRTGSSGNTIYF. As DNA, the CDR3 is TGCGCCAGCCGTACTGGGAGCTCTGGAAACACCATATATTTT.

This chain links TRBV5-1 with TRBJ1-2, with a tentative D call TRBD1 (6 bases). CDR3 length equals 15 residues. The V end was cut by 2 bases, the J end by 4 bases, with 15 bases between. Germline CDR1 SGHRS, CDR2 YFSETQ. The CDR3, as DNA: TGCGCCAGCAGCTTCATCGTCGGGGACATCTATGGCTACACCTTC. The encoded protein is CASSFIVGDIYGYTF.

The rearrangement joins TRBV6-5 to TRBJ2-7, with TRBD2 matching over 10 bases. The V gene's germline CDR1 is MNHEY and CDR2 SVGAGI. The CDR3 extends over 15 amino acids. J was trimmed by 4 bases and V by 6 bases; bases with no gene match: 9. This CDR3 is CASRYSGRAGYEQYF. Written as DNA, the CDR3 is TGTGCCAGCAGGTACAGCGGGAGGGCCGGATACGAGCAGTACTTC.

This clone was counted between two and nine times. V usage is TRBV24-1 and J usage is TRBJ2-7; 10 positions agree with TRBD1. Trimming cost V 4 bases and J 2 bases; bases outside gene matches: 4. CDR1 and CDR2 (germline): KGHDR, SFDVKD. The CDR3 covers 15 residues. The CDR3 sequence: CATSEGQGGTYEQYF. CDR3 in DNA: TGTGCCACCAGTGAAGGACAGGGGGGGACCTACGAGCAGTACTTC.

The chain is built from TRBV29-1 and TRBJ2-5, with a tentative D call TRBD1 (6 bases). V was pared by 2 bases and J by 1 base, with 17 bases between. The CDR3 spans 16 residues. Germline assignment: CDR1 SQVTM and CDR2 ANQGSEA. The CDR3 DNA is TGCAGCGTTGAATCTATGGAGGACAGAGTCCAAGAGACCCAGTACTTC. Translation: CSVESMEDRVQETQYF.

The V and J genes are TRBV5-1 and TRBJ2-1, with a possible D match to TRBD2 (5 bases). Germline loops: CDR1 SGHRS, CDR2 YFSETQ. The CDR3 runs to 14 residues. Between the trimmed V and J ends, which lost 0 bases and 4 bases, there was a span of 8 bases. Here the CDR3 DNA reads TGCGCCAGCAGCTTGGAAGCGGAGTACAATGAGCAGTTCTTC. Its protein product is CASSLEAEYNEQFF. The variable domain in full, with the rest retrieved from reference TRBV5-1 and TRBJ2-1, is KAGVTQTPRYLIKTRGQQVTLSCSPISGHRSVSWYQQTPGQGLQFLFEYFSETQRNKGNFPGRFSGRQFSNSRSEMNVSTLELGDSALYLCASSLEAEYNEQFFGPGTRLTVL.

The rearrangement joins TRBV5-6 to TRBJ2-3, with TRBD1 identical over 9 bases. Unmatched junction bases numbered 6, after V lost 3 bases and J lost 1 base. Germline loops: CDR1 SGHDT, CDR2 YYEEEE. The CDR3 contains 16 residues. The CDR3 region has the DNA TGTGCCAGCAGCTCGGACAGGGGCTGGGGCACAGATACGCAGTATTTT. Its translation: CASSSDRGWGTDTQYF.